This T cell receptor (beta chain) was sequenced for a study of cytomegalovirus exposure and HLA in healthy donors. The wider study: Around 180 million T cells yielded approximately 100 million unique TCR beta sequences, as an earlier analysis found.

The PCR used 60 Vbeta and 13 Jbeta primers. Authors' analysis steps: Unique TCR beta chains totaled roughly 79 million in a later count, with 8.5 million to 12 million of them shared. Data came from immunoSEQ multiplex PCR; TCRdb stores just in-frame clones and leaves some out. V, J and clone size are those of that table, while D and trimming were read from the DNA. The sample yields about 140,000 clones, around 73% seen once. Of note for this clone: Its antigen is still unknown.

Study observations and caveats: Later work found most CMV-associated TCR beta chains apparently HLA-restricted.

The J segment lost 4 bases and the V segment lost 5 bases, leaving 6 bases of the junction unmatched. CDR3 length: 16 amino acids. Per the germline V gene, CDR1 is SGHRS and CDR2 is YFSETQ. The sequence derives from a female donor in good health and CMV-seronegative. Sequencing was done on a sample of PBMCs. The genes are TRBV5-1 and TRBJ2-2, with 12 bases fitting TRBD2. The chain's CDR3 is CASRPLAGGSTGELFF. Written as DNA, the CDR3 is TGCGCCAGCAGACCACTAGCGGGGGGATCCACCGGGGAGCTGTTTTTT.